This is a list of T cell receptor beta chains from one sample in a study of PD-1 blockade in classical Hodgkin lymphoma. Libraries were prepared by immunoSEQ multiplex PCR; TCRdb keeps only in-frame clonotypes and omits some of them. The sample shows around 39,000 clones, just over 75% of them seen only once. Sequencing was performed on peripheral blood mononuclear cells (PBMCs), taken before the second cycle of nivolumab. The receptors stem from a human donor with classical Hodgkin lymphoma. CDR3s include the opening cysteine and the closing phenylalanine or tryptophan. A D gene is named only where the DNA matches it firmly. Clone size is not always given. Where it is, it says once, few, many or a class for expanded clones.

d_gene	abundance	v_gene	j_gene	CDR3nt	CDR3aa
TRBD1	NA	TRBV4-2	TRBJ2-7	TGTGCCAGCAGCCAAGCCCGGGACAGAGTCTACGGGCAGTACTTC	CASSQARDRVYGQYF
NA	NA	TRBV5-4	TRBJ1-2	TGTGCCAGCAGCTTGGGGGGTCAAGCTAACTATGGCTACACCTTC	CASSLGGQANYGYTF
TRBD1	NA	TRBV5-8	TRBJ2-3	TGTGCCAGCAGCTCCGGACAGGACGACACAGATACGCAGTATTTT	CASSSGQDDTDTQYF
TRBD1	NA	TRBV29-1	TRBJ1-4	TGCAGCGTTGAAGACCCGACAGGGACTAATGAAAAACTGTTTTTT	CSVEDPTGTNEKLFF
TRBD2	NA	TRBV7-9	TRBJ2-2	TGTGCCAGCAGGACCGGGACTAGGAACACCGGGGAGCTGTTTTTT	CASRTGTRNTGELFF
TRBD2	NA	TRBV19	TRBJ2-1	TGTGCCAGTAGCCCGACTAGCGGGGCGGCGGAGCAGTTCTTC	CASSPTSGAAEQFF
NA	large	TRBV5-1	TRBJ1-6	TGCGCCAGCAGCTTGGGAGGTTCACCCCTCCACTTT	CASSLGGSPLHF
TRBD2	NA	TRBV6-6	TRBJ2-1	TGTGCCAGCAGCCCCAGTCCAGCGGGGGTTTTGAATGAGCAGTTCTTC	CASSPSPAGVLNEQFF
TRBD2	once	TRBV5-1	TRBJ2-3	TGCGCCAGCAGCTTGGGAGCGACTAGCGGGGGCACAGATACGCAGTATTTT	CASSLGATSGGTDTQYF
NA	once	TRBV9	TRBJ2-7	TGTGCCAGCAGCGTAGCTGGAGGGGCCGAGCAGTACTTC	CASSVAGGAEQYF
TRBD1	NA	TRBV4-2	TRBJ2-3	TGTGCCAGCAGCCAACCGGACAGGGCAGATACGCAGTATTTT	CASSQPDRADTQYF
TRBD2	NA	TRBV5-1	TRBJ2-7	TGCGCCAGCAGCGGGACTAGCGGCTCCTACGAGCAGTACTTC	CASSGTSGSYEQYF
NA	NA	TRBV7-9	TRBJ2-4	TGTGCCAGCAGCTTAGGGCGGCCCGCTGACTTCGCCAAAAACATTCAGTACTTC	CASSLGRPADFAKNIQYF
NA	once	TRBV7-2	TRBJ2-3	TGTGCCAGCAGCTGGACGGGCACAGATACGCAGTATTTT	CASSWTGTDTQYF
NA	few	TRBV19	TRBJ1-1	TGTGCCAGTACCTTGACACTGGACACTGAAGCTTTCTTT	CASTLTLDTEAFF
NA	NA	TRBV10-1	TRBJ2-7	TGCGCCAGCAGTGAGGAGGCCCCCTACGAGCAGTACTTC	CASSEEAPYEQYF
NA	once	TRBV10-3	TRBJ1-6	TGTGCCATCAGTGAGTCGAGGAACGCAGGAACTAATTCACCCCTCCACTTT	CAISESRNAGTNSPLHF
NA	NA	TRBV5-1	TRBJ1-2	TGCGCCAGCAGCCAAACAGGGCCCGAAGGCGGCTACACCTTC	CASSQTGPEGGYTF
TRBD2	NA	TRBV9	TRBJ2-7	TGTGCCAGCAGCTCTGGACTAGCGTACGAGCAGTACTTC	CASSSGLAYEQYF
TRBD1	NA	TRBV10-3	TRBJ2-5	TGTGCCATCAGTGAGAACAGGGGTGAGACCCAGTACTTC	CAISENRGETQYF
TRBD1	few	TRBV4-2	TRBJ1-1	TGTGCCAGCAGCTCAGGGGGTGCAAACACTGAAGCTTTCTTT	CASSSGGANTEAFF
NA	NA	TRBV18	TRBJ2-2	TGTGCCAGCTCACCGAACACCGGGGAGCTGTTTTTT	CASSPNTGELFF
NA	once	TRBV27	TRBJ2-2	TGTGCCAGCAGTTTAGGGGGGCCCGGGGAGCTGTTTTTT	CASSLGGPGELFF
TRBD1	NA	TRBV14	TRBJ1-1	TGTGCCAGCAGCCAAGGGTATGGACAGGGAGGCACTGAAGCTTTCTTT	CASSQGYGQGGTEAFF
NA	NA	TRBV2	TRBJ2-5	TGTGCCAGCAGTAGGGCAGGGACCCAAGAGACCCAGTACTTC	CASSRAGTQETQYF
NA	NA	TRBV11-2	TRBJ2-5	TGTGCCAGCAGCTTAGGGACAGTCCAAGAGACCCAGTACTTC	CASSLGTVQETQYF
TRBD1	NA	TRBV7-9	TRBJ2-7	TGTGCCAGCAGCTTCGGACAGGGGAAGCCCTACGAGCAGTACTTC	CASSFGQGKPYEQYF
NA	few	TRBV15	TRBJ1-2	TGTGCCACCAGCAGAGGTGCCAAAGTCCCGGGAGGCTCGGCGGACTATGGCTACACCTTC	CATSRGAKVPGGSADYGYTF
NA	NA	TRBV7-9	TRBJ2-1	TGTGCCAGCAGCGGCCCCAGGGGGGTAGGGTCCTACAATGAGCAGTTCTTC	CASSGPRGVGSYNEQFF
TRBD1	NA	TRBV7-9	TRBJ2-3	TGTGCCAGCAGCTTGGGACAGGGGGTGTTGGGAGATACGCAGTATTTT	CASSLGQGVLGDTQYF
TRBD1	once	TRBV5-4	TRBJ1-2	TGTGCCAGCACCAACGACAGGGGCTATGGCTACACCTTC	CASTNDRGYGYTF
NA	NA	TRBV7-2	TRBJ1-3	TGTGCCAGCTCACCCGAGGGGGAACGCTCTGGAAACACCATATATTTT	CASSPEGERSGNTIYF
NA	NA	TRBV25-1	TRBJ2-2	TGTGCCAGCAGTGATTCGACAGGCCCTAGGCCGAACACCGGGGAGCTGTTTTTT	CASSDSTGPRPNTGELFF
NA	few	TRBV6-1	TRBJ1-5	TGTGCCAGCACAGGCAGCGAGGGCCAGCCCCAGCATTTT	CASTGSEGQPQHF
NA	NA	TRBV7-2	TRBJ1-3	TGTGCCAGCAGCTTTCCTCAGGGCGACGCTGGAAACACCATATATTTT	CASSFPQGDAGNTIYF
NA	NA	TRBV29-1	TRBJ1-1	TGCAGCGCCGATGGGGGGGAAGCTTTCTTT	CSADGGEAFF
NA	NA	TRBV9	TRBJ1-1	TGTGCCAGCAGCGGCCCATGGGGTACTGAAGCTTTCTTT	CASSGPWGTEAFF
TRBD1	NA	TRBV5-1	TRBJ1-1	TGCGCCAGCAGGCGAACTACAGGGGGGACTGAAGCTTTCTTT	CASRRTTGGTEAFF
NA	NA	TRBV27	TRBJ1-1	TGTGCCAGCAGTTTATGGGGGGCCACTGAAGCTTTCTTT	CASSLWGATEAFF
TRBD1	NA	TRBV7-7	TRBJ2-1	TGTGCCAGCAGCATAGACAGGGACCCTACGAATGAGCAGTTCTTC	CASSIDRDPTNEQFF
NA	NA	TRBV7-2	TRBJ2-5	TGTGCCAGCAGCTTAGTCGGTGAGAAGGGGGAGACCCAGTACTTC	CASSLVGEKGETQYF
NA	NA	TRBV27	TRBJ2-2	TGTGCCAGCAGTATCCAGACCCACACCGGGGAGCTGTTTTTT	CASSIQTHTGELFF
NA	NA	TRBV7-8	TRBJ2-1	TGTGCCAGCATCCGAGCCCCGTCTCGAGACAATGAGCAGTTCTTC	CASIRAPSRDNEQFF
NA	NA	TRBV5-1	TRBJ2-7	TGCGCCAGCAGCTTGGTTCTGGGTATTGGCGACGAGCAGTACTTC	CASSLVLGIGDEQYF
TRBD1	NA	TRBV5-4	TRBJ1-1	TGTGCCAGCAGCTTGGGGACAGGGGAAGATAACACTGAAGCTTTCTTT	CASSLGTGEDNTEAFF
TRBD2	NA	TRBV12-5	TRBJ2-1	TGTGCTAGTGCCCCGGACGGACTAGCGGACGCAGTTTACAATGAGCAGTTCTTC	CASAPDGLADAVYNEQFF
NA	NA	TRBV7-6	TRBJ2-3	TGTGCCAGCAGCTTAGGACCACCAGATACGCAGTATTTT	CASSLGPPDTQYF
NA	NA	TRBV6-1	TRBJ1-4	TGTGGGGGCGGGGCAGGGGCATTGGAAAAACTGTTTTTT	CGGGAGALEKLFF